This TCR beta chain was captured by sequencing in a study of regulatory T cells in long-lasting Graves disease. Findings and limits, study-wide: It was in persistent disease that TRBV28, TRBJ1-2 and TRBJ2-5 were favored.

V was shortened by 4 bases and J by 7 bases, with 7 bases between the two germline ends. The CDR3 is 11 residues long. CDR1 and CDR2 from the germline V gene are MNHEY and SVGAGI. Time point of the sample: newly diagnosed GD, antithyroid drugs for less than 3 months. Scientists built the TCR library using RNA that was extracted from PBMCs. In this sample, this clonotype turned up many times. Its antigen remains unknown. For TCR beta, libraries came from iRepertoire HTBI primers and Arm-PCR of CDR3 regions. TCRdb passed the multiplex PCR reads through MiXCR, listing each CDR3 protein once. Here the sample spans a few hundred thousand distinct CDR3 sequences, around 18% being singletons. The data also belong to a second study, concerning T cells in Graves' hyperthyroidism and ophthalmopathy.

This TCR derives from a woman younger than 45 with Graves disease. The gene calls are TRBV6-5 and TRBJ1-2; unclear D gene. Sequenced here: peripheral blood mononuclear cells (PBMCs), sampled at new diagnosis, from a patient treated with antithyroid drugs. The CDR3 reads CASSFDGGYTF. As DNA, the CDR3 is TGTGCCAGCAGTTTTGACGGTGGCTACACCTTC.